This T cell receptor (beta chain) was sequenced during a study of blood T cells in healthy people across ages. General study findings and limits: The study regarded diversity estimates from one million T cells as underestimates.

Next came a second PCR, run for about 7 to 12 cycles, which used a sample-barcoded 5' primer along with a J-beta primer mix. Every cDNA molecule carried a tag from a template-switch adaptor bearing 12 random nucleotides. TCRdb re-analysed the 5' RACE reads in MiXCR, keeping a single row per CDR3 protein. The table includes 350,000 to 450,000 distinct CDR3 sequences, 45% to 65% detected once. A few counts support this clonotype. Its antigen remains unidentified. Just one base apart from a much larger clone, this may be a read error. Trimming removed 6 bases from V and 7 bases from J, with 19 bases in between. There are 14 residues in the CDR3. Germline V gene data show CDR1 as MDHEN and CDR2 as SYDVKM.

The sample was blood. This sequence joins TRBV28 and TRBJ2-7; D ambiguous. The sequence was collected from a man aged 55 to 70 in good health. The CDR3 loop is CASSPMWSYNEQYF. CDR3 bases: TGTGCCAGCAGCCCCATGTGGTCCTACAATGAGCAGTACTTC.